This is a list of T cell receptor beta chains from one sample in a study of blood T cell repertoires in COVID-19. Only in-frame clones appear in the TCRdb table, and some are missing; sequencing was by immunoSEQ multiplex PCR. The sample lists under 200,000 clones, 85% to 90% occurring once. The sample was peripheral blood. All receptors derive from a woman in her sixties with COVID-19, enrolled during active disease. Both conserved end residues are part of each CDR3. The order of the fields is D gene, clone size, J gene, V gene, CDR3 DNA, CDR3 protein. The D gene is left open where the match is weak. Size tells how often a clone was seen (once, few, many) or the class of an expanded clone, and some rows leave it out.

d_call: NA
clone_size: NA
j_call: TRBJ1-1
v_call: TRBV5-4
cdr3_nt: TGTGCCAGCAGCTTGGTAGCAGGGAGGCGGGTGAACACTGAAGCTTTCTTT
cdr3_aa: CASSLVAGRRVNTEAFF

d_call: NA
clone_size: once
j_call: TRBJ1-1
v_call: TRBV11-3
cdr3_nt: TGTGCCAGCAGCTTTGGCCGGTGGGCCGGGGGAGGCACTGAAGCTTTCTTT
cdr3_aa: CASSFGRWAGGGTEAFF

d_call: NA
clone_size: once
j_call: TRBJ2-7
v_call: TRBV2
cdr3_nt: TGTGCCAGCAGGACCCCTAATGGGACATCCTCCCGTGTATCCTACGAGCAGTACTTC
cdr3_aa: CASRTPNGTSSRVSYEQYF

d_call: NA
clone_size: NA
j_call: TRBJ2-7
v_call: TRBV11-2
cdr3_nt: TGTGCCAGCAGGGACCTAGGAGGGTACGAGCAGTACTTC
cdr3_aa: CASRDLGGYEQYF

d_call: NA
clone_size: NA
j_call: TRBJ2-7
v_call: TRBV11-2
cdr3_nt: TGTGCCAGCAGGTTAGATGGCTTTGGTTCCTACGAGCAGTACTTC
cdr3_aa: CASRLDGFGSYEQYF

d_call: NA
clone_size: NA
j_call: TRBJ2-1
v_call: TRBV5-1
cdr3_nt: TGCGCCAGCAGCTTGGATGTTAGCGCGTACAATGAGCAGTTCTTC
cdr3_aa: CASSLDVSAYNEQFF

d_call: NA
clone_size: NA
j_call: TRBJ1-6
v_call: TRBV28
cdr3_nt: TGTGCCAGCAGTTTAATCCCAGAATATAATTCACCCCTCCACTTT
cdr3_aa: CASSLIPEYNSPLHF

d_call: TRBD2
clone_size: NA
j_call: TRBJ2-7
v_call: TRBV7-2
cdr3_nt: TGTGCCAGCAGCCCTAACTCACTAGCGGGAGCCCACGAGCAGTACTTC
cdr3_aa: CASSPNSLAGAHEQYF

d_call: NA
clone_size: NA
j_call: TRBJ2-7
v_call: TRBV4-1
cdr3_nt: TGCGCCAGCAGCCAAGATTCGGGGAGCTACGAGCAGTACTTC
cdr3_aa: CASSQDSGSYEQYF

d_call: TRBD2
clone_size: few
j_call: TRBJ2-7
v_call: TRBV6-5
cdr3_nt: TGTGCCACCCTAGCCCGGGGAGGGGACTCCTACGAGCAGTACTTC
cdr3_aa: CATLARGGDSYEQYF

d_call: NA
clone_size: NA
j_call: TRBJ1-4
v_call: TRBV27
cdr3_nt: TGTGCCAGCAGTTTGTTCGTTAATGAAAAACTGTTTTTT
cdr3_aa: CASSLFVNEKLFF

d_call: NA
clone_size: once
j_call: TRBJ1-3
v_call: TRBV29-1
cdr3_nt: TGCAGCGTTGAAGAACTCAGGGGCTCTGGAAACACCATATATTTT
cdr3_aa: CSVEELRGSGNTIYF

d_call: TRBD1
clone_size: NA
j_call: TRBJ2-2
v_call: TRBV19
cdr3_nt: TGTGCCAGTAGTGCCCGGGACAGATACACCGGGGAGCTGTTTTTT
cdr3_aa: CASSARDRYTGELFF

d_call: NA
clone_size: few
j_call: TRBJ1-4
v_call: TRBV6-5
cdr3_nt: TGTGCTAGCAAGGGAGGGGTACTTAATGAAAAACTGTTTTTT
cdr3_aa: CASKGGVLNEKLFF

d_call: NA
clone_size: NA
j_call: TRBJ1-1
v_call: TRBV5-3
cdr3_nt: TGTGCCAGACGGGGTTTCAGGATCACTGAAGCTTTCTTT
cdr3_aa: CARRGFRITEAFF

d_call: NA
clone_size: NA
j_call: TRBJ2-2
v_call: TRBV4-3
cdr3_nt: TGCGCCAGCAGCCAAGAGGCCCTTACCGGGGAGCTGTTTTTT
cdr3_aa: CASSQEALTGELFF

d_call: NA
clone_size: NA
j_call: TRBJ1-3
v_call: TRBV4-1
cdr3_nt: TGCGCCAGCAGCCAAGGCCAGGGCCCCTCTGGAAACACCATATATTTT
cdr3_aa: CASSQGQGPSGNTIYF

d_call: TRBD1
clone_size: NA
j_call: TRBJ1-3
v_call: TRBV28
cdr3_nt: TGTGCCAGCAGCCCCGACAGGGCGACAGGAAACACCATATATTTT
cdr3_aa: CASSPDRATGNTIYF

d_call: TRBD1
clone_size: NA
j_call: TRBJ1-1
v_call: TRBV27
cdr3_nt: TGTGCCAGCAGTGGGTGGACAGGGGGCAATGTGGCTTTCTTT
cdr3_aa: CASSGWTGGNVAFF

d_call: TRBD1
clone_size: NA
j_call: TRBJ1-2
v_call: TRBV7-2
cdr3_nt: TGTGCCAGCAGCCAACAGGGGATTAACTATGGCTACACCTTC
cdr3_aa: CASSQQGINYGYTF

d_call: NA
clone_size: NA
j_call: TRBJ1-2
v_call: TRBV19
cdr3_nt: TGTGCCAGTACGGCAGCCCGACTCAACTATGGCTACACCTTC
cdr3_aa: CASTAARLNYGYTF

d_call: NA
clone_size: NA
j_call: TRBJ1-1
v_call: TRBV7-9
cdr3_nt: TGTGCCAGCAGCTTAGGGCCCCAGGAAGAAGCTTTCTTT
cdr3_aa: CASSLGPQEEAFF

d_call: NA
clone_size: NA
j_call: TRBJ2-6
v_call: TRBV5-6
cdr3_nt: TGTGCCAGCAGCTTGGCGGGGGTAGGGGCCAACGTCCTGACTTTC
cdr3_aa: CASSLAGVGANVLTF

d_call: NA
clone_size: NA
j_call: TRBJ1-5
v_call: TRBV7-2
cdr3_nt: TGTGCCAGCAGTCCAGGACAACTTAGCAATCAGCCCCAGCATTTT
cdr3_aa: CASSPGQLSNQPQHF

d_call: TRBD1
clone_size: NA
j_call: TRBJ2-7
v_call: TRBV6-5
cdr3_nt: TGTGCCAGCAGTTACTCGAACAGGGGGGTTTACGAGCAGTACTTC
cdr3_aa: CASSYSNRGVYEQYF

d_call: NA
clone_size: NA
j_call: TRBJ2-7
v_call: TRBV19
cdr3_nt: TGTGCCAGTAGTATCGGAGGGCCCGAGCAGTACTTC
cdr3_aa: CASSIGGPEQYF

d_call: NA
clone_size: once
j_call: TRBJ2-2
v_call: TRBV25-1
cdr3_nt: TGTGCCAGCAGGCCCAGGGAGGAAAACGGGGAGCTGTTTTTT
cdr3_aa: CASRPREENGELFF

d_call: NA
clone_size: NA
j_call: TRBJ1-4
v_call: TRBV7-9
cdr3_nt: TGTGCCAGCAGCTTAATGCTGGGGAGGGCGTCTGAAAAACTGTTTTTT
cdr3_aa: CASSLMLGRASEKLFF